This T cell receptor (beta chain) came from a study of blood T cell repertoires in COVID-19. Study-wide context: Samples came from the United States, Italy and Spain, spanning acute and convalescent COVID-19.

This clone was counted once. The study recruited people aged about 18 to 95 years across about two dozen US areas. The protocol was immunoSEQ multiplex PCR, while the TCRdb copy is restricted to in-frame clones and leaves out a portion. This sample has nearly 250,000 clones, with about 82% found just once. Source material: PBMCs or T cells enriched from blood (not recorded which). This sequence originates from a woman aged 50 to 60 who had recovered from COVID-19.

The CDR3 DNA reads as TGTGCCTGCACCCTAGGGGGACAGGGAAAACATGAGCAGTTCTTC. Translation: CACTLGGQGKHEQFF. The chain uses TRBV30 and TRBJ2-1; TRBD1 agrees at 9 bases. Germline V lookup: CDR1 GTSNPN, CDR2 SVGIG (reference sequence). The CDR3 extends over 15 amino acids. V trimming: 6 bases; J trimming: 8 bases; junction bases outside the gene matches: 14.